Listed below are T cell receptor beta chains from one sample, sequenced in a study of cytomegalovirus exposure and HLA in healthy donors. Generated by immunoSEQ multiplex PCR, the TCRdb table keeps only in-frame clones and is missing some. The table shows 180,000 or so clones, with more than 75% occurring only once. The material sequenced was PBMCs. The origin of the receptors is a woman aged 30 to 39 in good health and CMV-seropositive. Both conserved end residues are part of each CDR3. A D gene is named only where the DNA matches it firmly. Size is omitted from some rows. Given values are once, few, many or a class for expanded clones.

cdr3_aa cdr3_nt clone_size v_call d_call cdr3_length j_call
CASSPASGGGISTDTQYF TGTGCCAGCAGCCCCGCTAGCGGGGGAGGCATTAGCACAGATACGCAGTATTTT few TRBV7-2 TRBD2 18 TRBJ2-3
CASSQDFGLAGGRSYIQYF TGCGCCAGCAGCCAAGATTTTGGGCTAGCGGGGGGGCGTTCGTACATTCAGTACTTC - TRBV4-3 TRBD2 19 TRBJ2-4
CASSPRAGENTEAFF TGTGCCAGCTCACCACGCGCAGGGGAGAACACTGAAGCTTTCTTT - TRBV18 - 15 TRBJ1-1
CASNSQGADTF TGTGCCAGCAACTCACAGGGGGCGGACACCTTC few TRBV28 TRBD1 11 TRBJ1-2
CASRSGGAHEQYF TGTGCCAGCAGGAGCGGGGGGGCCCACGAGCAGTACTTC - TRBV28 TRBD2 13 TRBJ2-7
CASSSSFTDTQYF TGTGCCAGCAGTTCTAGCTTCACAGATACGCAGTATTTT - TRBV28 - 13 TRBJ2-3
CASSPPAGNGYTF TGTGCCAGCTCACCACCGGCGGGGAATGGCTACACCTTC - TRBV18 - 13 TRBJ1-2
CASSHRDRVFEKLFF TGTGCCAGCAGCCACCGGGACAGGGTGTTTGAAAAACTGTTTTTT - TRBV5-6 TRBD1 15 TRBJ1-4
CASRGGGQDEQYF TGTGCCAGCAGGGGAGGGGGGCAGGACGAGCAGTACTTC - TRBV28 - 13 TRBJ2-7
CASSRGGSSNTGELFF TGTGCCAGCTCCCGGGGGGGCAGCTCGAACACCGGGGAGCTGTTTTTT - TRBV7-9 TRBD2 16 TRBJ2-2
CASSFSGGPTDTQYF TGTGCCAGCAGCTTTAGCGGGGGCCCCACAGATACGCAGTATTTT - TRBV11-2 TRBD2 15 TRBJ2-3
CASSFGTDNQPQHF TGTGCCAGCAGTTTCGGGACAGACAATCAGCCCCAGCATTTT - TRBV28 TRBD1 14 TRBJ1-5
CASRVLAGPQSEQYF TGTGCCAGCAGAGTACTAGCGGGGCCGCAATCCGAGCAGTACTTC few TRBV2 TRBD2 15 TRBJ2-7
CASSTHRGRGEQYF TGTGCCAGCAGCACCCACAGGGGGCGCGGGGAGCAGTACTTC once TRBV11-3 TRBD1 14 TRBJ2-7
CASSSGTDTQYF TGTGCCAGCAGCTCAGGAACGGATACGCAGTATTTT - TRBV5-6 - 12 TRBJ2-3
CASSFSYMRDGYTF TGTGCCAGCAGTTTCTCCTACATGAGGGATGGCTACACCTTC - TRBV6-5 - 14 TRBJ1-2
CASRLGGTEAFF TGTGCCAGTAGGTTGGGGGGCACTGAAGCTTTCTTT - TRBV19 - 12 TRBJ1-1
CASSPRADRNTEAFF TGTGCCAGCAGCCCGCGGGCGGACAGGAACACTGAAGCTTTCTTT few TRBV7-2 - 15 TRBJ1-1
CASSSGTSGYTDTQYF TGCGCCAGCAGCTCCGGGACTAGCGGCTACACAGATACGCAGTATTTT - TRBV5-1 TRBD2 16 TRBJ2-3
CASSISGGTRSGYTF TGTGCCAGCAGCATCTCGGGGGGCACACGGAGTGGCTACACCTTC - TRBV11-2 - 15 TRBJ1-2
CASSFSGSQPQHF TGTGCCAGCAGCTTTTCGGGGTCCCAGCCCCAGCATTTT - TRBV5-5 - 13 TRBJ1-5
CASSLLAGASYEQYF TGCGCCAGCAGTTTACTAGCGGGTGCCTCCTACGAGCAGTACTTC - TRBV10-2 TRBD2 15 TRBJ2-7
CATQTGQGGWGEAFF TGTGCCACCCAAACAGGACAGGGAGGCTGGGGTGAAGCTTTCTTT - TRBV19 TRBD1 15 TRBJ1-1
CASSSRGRGEQYF TGTGCCAGCAGCTCGAGAGGGCGGGGCGAGCAGTACTTC once TRBV5-4 - 13 TRBJ2-7
CASSLSQGANYGYTF TGTGCCAGCAGTTTATCGCAGGGGGCTAACTATGGCTACACCTTC - TRBV27 TRBD1 15 TRBJ1-2
CASSSPATNEKLFF TGTGCCAGCAGCTCCCCAGCGACTAATGAAAAACTGTTTTTT - TRBV6-5 - 14 TRBJ1-4
CASSPHSGRYEQYF TGTGCCAGCAGCCCACACTCGGGTCGTTACGAGCAGTACTTC - TRBV9 - 14 TRBJ2-7
CATSSGFSGANVLTF TGTGCCACCAGCTCGGGATTCTCTGGGGCCAACGTCCTGACTTTC - TRBV15 - 15 TRBJ2-6
CASSQDNGGGSGTQYF TGCGCCAGCAGCCAAGATAACGGGGGGGGCAGCGGGACCCAGTACTTC once TRBV4-3 TRBD2 16 TRBJ2-5
CASSLAGGSQETQYF TGCGCCAGCAGCCTAGCGGGGGGTTCTCAAGAGACCCAGTACTTC - TRBV4-1 TRBD2 15 TRBJ2-5
CASSIISNPGGVTQYF TGTGCCAGTAGTATTATTTCGAATCCAGGGGGCGTTACGCAGTATTTT - TRBV19 TRBD1 16 TRBJ2-3
CAWRDRGRQPQHF TGTGCCTGGAGAGACAGGGGACGCCAGCCCCAGCATTTT - TRBV30 TRBD1 13 TRBJ1-5
CASSGDRGLLAGGYTF TGTGCCAGCAGTGGGGACAGGGGGCTTCTAGCAGGAGGCTACACCTTC - TRBV6-1 TRBD1 16 TRBJ1-2
CASSLSGQGGNEQFF TGTGCCAGTAGTTTGTCGGGACAGGGGGGCAATGAGCAGTTCTTC - TRBV19 TRBD1 15 TRBJ2-1
CASSQETASNQPQHF TGCGCCAGCAGCCAAGAGACAGCGAGCAATCAGCCCCAGCATTTT - TRBV4-3 - 15 TRBJ1-5
CASSQELAKPWDEQFF TGTGCCAGCAGCCAAGAACTAGCGAAACCTTGGGATGAGCAGTTCTTC - TRBV4-2 TRBD2 16 TRBJ2-1
CASSSGQDLTTNEKLFF TGTGCCAGCAGTTCCGGACAGGACCTAACAACTAATGAAAAACTGTTTTTT - TRBV27 TRBD1 17 TRBJ1-4
CASSPSVGGGLYEQYF TGTGCCAGCAGCCCCTCGGTGGGGGGGGGCCTCTACGAGCAGTACTTC - TRBV27 - 16 TRBJ2-7
CSVSYSQGRFYEQYF TGCAGCGTCTCTTATTCTCAGGGAAGATTCTACGAGCAGTACTTC few TRBV29-1 - 15 TRBJ2-7
CASSFSEGAYNEQFF TGTGCCAGCAGCTTTTCTGAGGGGGCCTACAATGAGCAGTTCTTC few TRBV7-2 - 15 TRBJ2-1
CASRRDRGRTDTQYF TGTGCCAGCAGAAGGGACAGGGGGCGGACAGATACGCAGTATTTT once TRBV28 TRBD1 15 TRBJ2-3
CASSFYREGPEQYF TGTGCCAGCAGTTTTTATAGGGAGGGGCCCGAGCAGTACTTC - TRBV27 TRBD2 14 TRBJ2-7
CASSRGLVRDGNQPQHF TGTGCCAGCAGCCGGGGGTTGGTCAGGGATGGCAATCAGCCCCAGCATTTT - TRBV21-1 - 17 TRBJ1-5
CASSFPRTAHNSPLHF TGTGCCAGCAGCTTTCCTCGGACAGCGCATAATTCACCCCTCCACTTT once TRBV5-8 - 16 TRBJ1-6
CASSLFPGGTNEKLFF TGCGCCAGCAGCCTATTCCCGGGAGGAACTAATGAAAAACTGTTTTTT - TRBV4-3 - 16 TRBJ1-4
CASSLVLAGVNEQYF TGTGCCAGCAGCTTAGTACTAGCGGGGGTGAACGAGCAGTACTTC - TRBV7-9 TRBD2 15 TRBJ2-7
CASTTGVDEQFF TGTGCCAGCACGACAGGGGTGGATGAGCAGTTCTTC - TRBV18 TRBD1 12 TRBJ2-1
CASSLASRGGRDEQYF TGTGCCAGCAGCTTAGCGTCGCGGGGGGGCAGGGACGAGCAGTACTTC - TRBV7-2 TRBD2 16 TRBJ2-7
CASSLIWADEQFF TGTGCCAGCAGCTTAATCTGGGCAGATGAGCAGTTCTTC - TRBV7-9 - 13 TRBJ2-1
CASSINEKLFF TGTGCCAGCAGTATAAATGAAAAACTGTTTTTT - TRBV6-1 - 11 TRBJ1-4
CASSLPPVNEQFF TGTGCCAGCAGCCTCCCCCCGGTCAATGAGCAGTTCTTC - TRBV11-1 - 13 TRBJ2-1
CASSFSGVYTDTQYF TGCGCCAGCAGCTTTAGCGGGGTATACACAGATACGCAGTATTTT - TRBV5-1 TRBD2 15 TRBJ2-3
CASSLQGGYQPQHF TGTGCCAGCAGCCTACAGGGAGGGTATCAGCCCCAGCATTTT many TRBV28 - 14 TRBJ1-5
CASSLNRVWSPLHF TGTGCCAGCAGCTTGAACAGGGTCTGGTCACCCCTCCACTTT - TRBV7-2 - 14 TRBJ1-6
CASSVAAGNTGELFF TGTGCCAGCAGCGTAGCCGCCGGGAACACCGGGGAGCTGTTTTTT few TRBV9 - 15 TRBJ2-2
CASSQVRGHQPQHF TGTGCCAGCAGCCAGGTTAGAGGGCATCAGCCCCAGCATTTT - TRBV4-2 - 14 TRBJ1-5
CASSPVGRVVRTDTQYF TGTGCCAGCAGCCCCGTTGGCAGGGTCGTTAGGACAGATACGCAGTATTTT - TRBV27 - 17 TRBJ2-3
CASSLDKNTEAFF TGTGCCAGCAGCTTGGACAAGAACACTGAAGCTTTCTTT - TRBV13 - 13 TRBJ1-1
CASSSGGASGNTIYF TGTGCCAGCAGTTCAGGGGGCGCGTCTGGAAACACCATATATTTT - TRBV7-2 TRBD1 15 TRBJ1-3
CASSPESGELFF TGTGCCAGCAGCCCGGAGTCCGGGGAGCTGTTTTTT - TRBV7-2 - 12 TRBJ2-2